These 7 T cell receptor beta chains came from one sample sequenced in a study of cytomegalovirus exposure and HLA in healthy donors. This table comes from immunoSEQ multiplex PCR, and its TCRdb copy is limited to in-frame clones, with some not included. The data hold approximately 160,000 clones, with 75% to 95% observed a single time. Material for sequencing was PBMCs. Receptors originate from a woman under 30 in good health and CMV-seropositive.

The rearrangement uses TRBV11-2 and TRBJ2-7; 12 bases line up with TRBD2. V gave up 1 base and J gave up 0 bases; unmatched junction bases: 7. The CDR3 is 18 amino acids. CDR1 SGHAT and CDR2 FQNNGV come from the germline V gene. DNA of the CDR3: TGTGCCAGCAGCTTAGGACTGGGACTAGCGGGTGGCTCCTACGAGCAGTACTTC. Translating it yields CASSLGLGLAGGSYEQYF. The variable domain in full, with the rest retrieved from reference TRBV11-2 and TRBJ2-7, is EAGVAQSPRYKIIEKRQSVAFWCNPISGHATLYWYQQILGQGPKLLIQFQNNGVVDDSQLPKDRFSAERLKGVDSTLKIQPAKLEDSAVYLCASSLGLGLAGGSYEQYFGPGTRLTVT.

The CDR3 region is CSAWRGGTQYF. The CDR3 nucleotides are TGCAGTGCTTGGCGGGGGGGGACCCAGTACTTC. This chain joins TRBV20-1 and TRBJ2-5; 9 bases are a match to TRBD2. The CDR3 totals 11 residues. CDR1 and CDR2 (germline): DFQATT, SNEGSKA (reference sequence). Unmatched junction bases numbered 2, after V lost 5 bases and J lost 7 bases.

The rearrangement uses TRBV4-3 and TRBJ2-2; TRBD2 matches 14 bases. The J segment lost 4 bases and the V segment lost 2 bases, leaving 9 bases of the junction unmatched. The germline gives CDR1 LGHNA, CDR2 YSLEER. The CDR3 runs to 19 residues. CDR3 sequence reads: CASSQQTGLAGGGTGELFF. CDR3 nucleotide sequence: TGCGCCAGCAGCCAACAGACCGGACTAGCGGGAGGTGGCACCGGGGAGCTGTTTTTT.

This chain joins TRBV6-5 and TRBJ2-7; D is possibly TRBD2 (6 bases). V was clipped by 4 bases and J by 0 bases, with 10 bases between them. The V gene's germline CDR1 is MNHEY and CDR2 SVGAGI. The CDR3 covers 14 residues. Here the CDR3 reads CASSLLAASYEQYF. CDR3 in DNA: TGTGCCAGCAGTTTGTTAGCGGCCTCCTACGAGCAGTACTTC.

The chain joins TRBV28 to TRBJ1-2; no definite D call. With 1 base removed from V and 2 bases from J, the gap between germline ends came to 8 bases. The CDR3 is 14 residues long. Germline assignment: CDR1 MDHEN and CDR2 SYDVKM. Written as DNA, the CDR3 is TGTGCCAGCAGTTTATTCCCCGCGAACTATGGCTACACCTTC. Translated: CASSLFPANYGYTF.

V and J are TRBV27 and TRBJ2-2; possibly TRBD1 for D (5 bases). V was shortened by 8 bases and J by 6 bases, with 16 bases between the two germline ends. The length of the CDR3 is 14 residues. The germline V gene has CDR1 MNHEY and CDR2 SMNVEV (reference sequence). The CDR3 DNA sequence: TGTGCCAGCGGCCGGCAGGGTGGATCCGGGGAGCTGTTTTTT. It is translated as CASGRQGGSGELFF.

The rearrangement uses TRBV29-1 and TRBJ2-7; D is perhaps TRBD1 (6 bases). Germline loops: CDR1 SQVTM, CDR2 ANQGSEA. This CDR3 has 13 residues. V lost 6 bases and J 4 bases, leaving 16 bases between the germline ends. This CDR3 is CSVNPDQGYEQYF. The CDR3 coding sequence is TGCAGCGTGAACCCTGACCAGGGGTACGAGCAGTACTTC.